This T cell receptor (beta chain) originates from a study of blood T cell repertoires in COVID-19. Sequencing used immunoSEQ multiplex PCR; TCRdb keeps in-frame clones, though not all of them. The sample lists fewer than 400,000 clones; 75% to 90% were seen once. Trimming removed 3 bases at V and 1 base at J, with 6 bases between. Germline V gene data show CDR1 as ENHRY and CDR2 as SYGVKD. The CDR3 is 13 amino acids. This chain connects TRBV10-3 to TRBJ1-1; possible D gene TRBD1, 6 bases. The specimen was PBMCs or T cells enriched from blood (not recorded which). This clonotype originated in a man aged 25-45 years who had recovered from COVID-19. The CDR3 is CAISEGGNTEAFF. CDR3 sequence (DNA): TGTGCCATCAGTGAAGGGGGGAACACTGAAGCTTTCTTT.